What follows are 22 T cell receptor beta chains derived from one specimen sequenced in a study of patients and donors after allogeneic stem cell transplantation. TCRdb reanalysed the RT-PCR reads using MiXCR and keeps one entry per CDR3 protein. The top ten hold around 5.5% of the sample, which has about a million distinct CDR3 sequences, roughly 18% seen once. Sequenced sample: blood, either unsorted or a sorted T cell fraction (not recorded which). The receptors were sampled from a human donor who was either an allogeneic HSCT recipient or a stem cell or donor lymphocyte infusion donor (not recorded which). It is not recorded whose cells these are; they may come from a transplant donor.

This chain uses TRBV30 with TRBJ2-5; 8 bases are shared with TRBD2. This CDR3 spans 16 amino acids. The V segment lost 0 bases and the J segment 2 bases; nucleotides outside the gene matches: 8. Germline V CDR1 and CDR2: GTSNPN, SVGIG (reference sequence). CDR3 loop: CAWSVRLAGGQETQYF. Here the CDR3 DNA reads TGTGCCTGGAGTGTACGGCTAGCGGGTGGGCAAGAGACCCAGTACTTC.

Many counts were recorded for this clonotype. This chain uses TRBV5-1 with TRBJ2-1, with TRBD2 as a possible D gene (6 bases). The CDR3 contains 14 residues. Germline V gene data show CDR1 as SGHRS and CDR2 as YFSETQ. Between the trimmed V and J ends, which lost 4 bases and 11 bases, there was a span of 19 bases. CDR3 in amino acids: CASSVGAGNNKQFF. CDR3 in DNA: TGCGCCAGCAGCGTAGGGGCGGGGAATAATAAGCAGTTCTTC. Together with reference TRBV5-1 and TRBJ2-1, the CDR3 gives the full variable domain: KAGVTQTPRYLIKTRGQQVTLSCSPISGHRSVSWYQQTPGQGLQFLFEYFSETQRNKGNFPGRFSGRQFSNSRSEMNVSTLELGDSALYLCASSVGAGNNKQFFGPGTRLTVL.

This clonotype has more than one count but fewer than ten. V usage is TRBV6-2 or TRBV6-3 and J usage is TRBJ2-7, with D perhaps matching TRBD1 (6 bases). The germline V gene has CDR1 MNHEY and CDR2 SVGEGT. V was trimmed by 7 bases and J by 1 base, leaving 17 bases between them. This CDR3 has 15 residues. This CDR3 reads CASNTGLGWSYEQYF. The CDR3 region has the DNA TGTGCCAGCAACACAGGGTTGGGTTGGTCCTACGAGCAGTACTTC.

This clonotype has a single count. The chain has TRBV3-1 and TRBJ2-1; D is unresolved. The CDR3 is made up of 16 amino acids. The germline V gene encodes CDR1 LGHDT and CDR2 YNNKEL (reference sequence). V lost 1 base and J 6 bases, leaving 16 bases between the germline ends. CDR3 region: CASSQGVGYSSNEQFF. In DNA, the CDR3 is TGTGCCAGCAGCCAAGGGGTAGGCTATTCGTCCAATGAGCAGTTCTTC.

This clonotype was seen only a few times. This chain joins TRBV20-1 and TRBJ2-1; 7 bases are a match to TRBD1. The CDR3 is made up of 16 amino acids. Germline CDR1 DFQATT, CDR2 SNEGSKA (reference sequence). V shed 1 base and J 4 bases; nucleotides not matched to a gene: 10. Here the CDR3 reads CSARGGGRGRYNEQFF. In DNA, the CDR3 is TGCAGTGCTAGAGGTGGTGGCAGGGGGAGATACAATGAGCAGTTCTTC.

This clonotype occurred a few times. At one boundary the junction diverges from the germline segment, which might be a read error. This rearrangement joins TRBV12-3 or TRBV12-4 to TRBJ2-2; TRBD2 agrees at 7 bases. The CDR3 spans 11 residues. The CDR3 loop reads CASSNTGGLFF. The CDR3 DNA reads as TGTGCCAGCAGCAATACGGGGGGGCTGTTTTTT.

The sample holds a few counts of this clonotype. V usage is TRBV5-1 and J usage is TRBJ2-5, with unresolved D. The CDR3 sequence is 13 residues long. Trimming shortened V by 3 bases and J by 4 bases, and 10 bases separated the two germline ends. Germline V gene lookup returns CDR1 SGHRS and CDR2 YFSETQ. CDR3 region: CASSYARAETQYF. Written as DNA, the CDR3 is TGCGCCAGCAGCTATGCTAGGGCAGAGACCCAGTACTTC.

This clonotype has just a few counts. V is TRBV19 and J is TRBJ2-3, with D maybe TRBD1 (7 bases). There are 14 residues in the CDR3. Trimming removed 8 bases from V and 5 bases from J, with 17 bases in between. Germline V gene data show CDR1 as LNHDA and CDR2 as SQIVND (reference sequence). The CDR3 DNA reads TGTGCCAGTTCAAACAGGGGACTCGAAGATACGCAGTATTTT. It yields the protein CASSNRGLEDTQYF.

The chain combines TRBV7-6 with TRBJ1-5; 8 positions agree with TRBD1. V was clipped by 7 bases and J by 2 bases; unmatched bases: 7. From germline, CDR1 is SGHVS and CDR2 FNYEAQ. CDR3 length: 15 residues. CDR3: CASTGQGWGNQPQHF. The CDR3 nucleotides are TGTGCCAGCACCGGACAGGGTTGGGGCAATCAGCCCCAGCATTTT.

The V call is TRBV7-9, the J call TRBJ2-4, with 8 nucleotides matching TRBD2. Per germline, CDR1 SEHNR and CDR2 FQNEAQ (reference sequence). Losses at the gene ends were 5 bases for V and 8 bases for J; bases not matched to a gene: 8. The CDR3 spans 14 residues. The CDR3 nucleotides read TGTGCCAGCAGCACCGGCAGGCGGGAGGACATTCAGTACTTC. Its protein is CASSTGRREDIQYF.

This clonotype was found a few times. Here the CDR3 DNA reads TGTGCCAGCAGTTACAAGCCCAGGGAGTGGGGCGAGCAGTACTTC. Translation gives CASSYKPREWGEQYF. V usage is TRBV6-2 or TRBV6-3 and J usage is TRBJ2-7, with D perhaps given as TRBD1 or TRBD2 (5 bases each). Trimming removed 2 bases at V and 6 bases at J, with 17 bases between. CDR3 size: 15 residues. The V gene's germline CDR1 is MNHEY and CDR2 SVGEGT.

The V gene is TRBV5-1, the J gene TRBJ2-1; TRBD2 matches 11 bases. The CDR3 sequence is 16 residues long. V was pared by 2 bases and J by 6 bases, with 7 bases of the junction left unmatched. Germline V gene sequence: CDR1 SGHRS, CDR2 YFSETQ. CDR3 amino acids: CASSFPTGLAVNEQFF. The CDR3 nucleotides read TGCGCCAGCAGCTTCCCGACGGGACTAGCGGTCAATGAGCAGTTCTTC.

This clonotype has more than one count but fewer than ten. This rearrangement joins TRBV9 to TRBJ2-1; D possibly corresponds to TRBD1 (6 bases). CDR3 length equals 15 residues. Germline CDR1 and CDR2: SGDLS and YYNGEE. V gave up 6 bases and J gave up 7 bases, with 20 bases separating them. The CDR3 nucleotides read TGTGCCAGCAACTTGTTGGGGCAGGGGATAAATGAGCAGTTCTTC. Protein product: CASNLLGQGINEQFF. Based on the CDR3 plus reference TRBV9 and TRBJ2-1, the full variable domain is DSGVTQTPKHLITATGQRVTLRCSPRSGDLSVYWYQQSLDQGLQFLIQYYNGEERAKGNILERFSAQQFPDLHSELNLSSLELGDSALYFCASNLLGQGINEQFFGPGTRLTVL.

This clonotype occurred a few times. The gene calls are TRBV9 and TRBJ2-1; 7 bases fit TRBD2. Germline CDR1 SGDLS, CDR2 YYNGEE. The junction had 9 bases not matched to a gene; V was cut back by 3 bases and J by 12 bases. The CDR3 contains 13 residues. The CDR3 DNA reads TGTGCCAGCAGCGCCCCCCGGGGGGAGATGCAGTTCTTC. The encoded protein is CASSAPRGEMQFF.

The rearrangement uses TRBV5-5 and TRBJ2-3; 7 bases map to TRBD2. Germline V gene data show CDR1 as SGHKS and CDR2 as YYEKEE (reference sequence). The CDR3 sequence is 15 residues long. The V gene end was trimmed by 3 bases and the J gene end by 6 bases; junction bases not matched to a gene: 10. DNA for the CDR3: TGTGCCAGCAGCTCGGGACTATCTGCAATGGATACGCAGTATTTT. It specifies CASSSGLSAMDTQYF. The whole variable domain, remainder taken from reference TRBV5-5 and TRBJ2-3, is DAGVTQSPTHLIKTRGQQVTLRCSPISGHKSVSWYQQVLGQGPQFIFQYYEKEERGRGNFPDRFSARQFPNYSSELNVNALLLGDSALYLCASSSGLSAMDTQYFGPGTRLTVL.

This clonotype has only a few counts. The V gene is TRBV12-3 or TRBV12-4, the J gene TRBJ2-2; 10 bases are a match to TRBD2. J was trimmed by 6 bases and V by 5 bases; bases with no gene match: 9. The CDR3 is 16 residues long. The CDR3 nucleotides read TGTGCCAGCAGTGGCGCCGGGACTAGCGTCTCCGGGGAGCTGTTTTTT. Amino acids: CASSGAGTSVSGELFF.

The CDR3 sequence is CASSLGKLAGRTENIQYF. The CDR3 DNA reads as TGTGCCAGCAGCTTAGGGAAATTAGCGGGCAGGACAGAAAACATTCAGTACTTC. The rearrangement joins TRBV11-2 to TRBJ2-4; D might be TRBD2 (7 bases). The CDR3 has 18 amino acids. V was clipped by 1 base and J by 5 bases, with 21 bases between them. Germline V CDR1 and CDR2: SGHAT, FQNNGV.

The CDR3 reads CASRPTGGGNTIYF. Here the CDR3 DNA reads TGTGCCAGCAGACCTACAGGGGGTGGAAACACCATATATTTT. The chain links TRBV7-9 to TRBJ1-3; 8 nucleotides match TRBD1. This CDR3 comprises 14 residues. The germline V gene encodes CDR1 SEHNR and CDR2 FQNEAQ (reference sequence). The V and J ends lost 6 bases and 3 bases, in that order; junction bases with no gene match: 4. The full variable domain, its missing parts supplied by reference TRBV7-9 and TRBJ1-3, is DTGVSQNPRHKITKRGQNVTFRCDPISEHNRLYWYRQTLGQGPEFLTYFQNEAQLEKSRLLSDRFSAERPKGSFSTLEIQRTEQGDSAMYLCASRPTGGGNTIYFGEGSWLTVV.

The chain carries TRBV5-6 and TRBJ2-7; D may correspond to TRBD1 or TRBD2 (5 bases each). The CDR3 is 15 residues long. Germline loops: CDR1 SGHDT, CDR2 YYEEEE. The V end was cut by 1 base, the J end by 8 bases, with 19 bases between. CDR3 sequence reads: CASSLSGDGPVQQYF. CDR3 coding DNA: TGTGCCAGCAGCTTGTCCGGGGACGGACCTGTACAGCAGTACTTC.

In this sample, this clonotype turned up a few times. In nucleotides, the CDR3 is TGCAGCCTGCGGGGACAGGTCCCCTACGAGCAGTACTTC. Its translation is CSLRGQVPYEQYF. The chain combines TRBV20-1 with TRBJ2-7; TRBD1 matches 8 bases. The CDR3 totals 13 residues. In germline, CDR1 is DFQATT, CDR2 SNEGSKA (reference sequence).

A few counts support this clonotype. The J gene is TRBJ2-1, the V gene TRBV7-6; 7 nucleotides line up with TRBD1. Germline CDR1 and CDR2: SGHVS and FNYEAQ. The CDR3 spans 18 residues. Losses at the gene ends were 5 bases for V and 0 bases for J; bases not matched to a gene: 13. CDR3: CASSQRLTGDGSYNEQFF. In DNA form, the CDR3 reads TGTGCCAGCAGCCAGCGCCTTACAGGGGACGGCTCCTACAATGAGCAGTTCTTC.

The J gene is TRBJ2-5, the V gene TRBV6-6; 7 nucleotides line up with TRBD2. The germline CDR1 and CDR2 sequences are MNHNY and SVGAGI (reference sequence). With V trimmed by 7 bases and J by 4 bases, 6 bases remained unmatched. There are 13 residues in the CDR3. CDR3 nucleotide sequence: TGTGCCAGCACAATGTGGGGGGGAGAGACCCAGTACTTC. Amino acids: CASTMWGGETQYF.